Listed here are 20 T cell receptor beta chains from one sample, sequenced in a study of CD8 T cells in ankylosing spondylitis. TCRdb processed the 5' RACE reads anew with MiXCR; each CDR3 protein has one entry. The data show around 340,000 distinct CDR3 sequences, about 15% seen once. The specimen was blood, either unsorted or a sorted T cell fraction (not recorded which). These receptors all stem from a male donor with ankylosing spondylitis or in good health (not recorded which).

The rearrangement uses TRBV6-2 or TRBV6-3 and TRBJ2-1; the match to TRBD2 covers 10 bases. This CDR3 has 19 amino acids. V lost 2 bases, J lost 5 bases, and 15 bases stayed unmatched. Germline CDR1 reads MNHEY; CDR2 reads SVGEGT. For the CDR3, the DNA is TGTGCCAGCAGTTACCACGTCAGGCTAGCGGGAGTTTCCCACAATGAGCAGTTCTTC. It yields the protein CASSYHVRLAGVSHNEQFF.

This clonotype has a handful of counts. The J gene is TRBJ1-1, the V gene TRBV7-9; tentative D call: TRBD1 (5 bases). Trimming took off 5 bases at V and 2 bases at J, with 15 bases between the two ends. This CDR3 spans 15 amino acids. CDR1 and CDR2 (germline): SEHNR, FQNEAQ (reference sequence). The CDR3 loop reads CASSLLSRVNTEAFF. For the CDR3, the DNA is TGTGCCAGCAGCCTCCTCAGCAGGGTTAACACTGAAGCTTTCTTT.

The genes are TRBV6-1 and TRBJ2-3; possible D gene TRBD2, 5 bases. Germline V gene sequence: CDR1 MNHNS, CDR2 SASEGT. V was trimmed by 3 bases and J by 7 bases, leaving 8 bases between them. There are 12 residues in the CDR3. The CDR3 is CASSDWRYTQYF. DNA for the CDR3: TGTGCCAGCAGTGACTGGAGGTATACGCAGTATTTT.

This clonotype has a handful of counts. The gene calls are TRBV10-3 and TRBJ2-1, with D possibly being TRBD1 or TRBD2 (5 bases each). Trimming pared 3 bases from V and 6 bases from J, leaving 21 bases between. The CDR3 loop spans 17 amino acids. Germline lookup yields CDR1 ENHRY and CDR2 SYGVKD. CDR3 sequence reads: CAISDLPGLGVGNEQFF. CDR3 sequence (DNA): TGTGCCATCAGTGACCTACCGGGGCTGGGGGTGGGCAATGAGCAGTTCTTC.

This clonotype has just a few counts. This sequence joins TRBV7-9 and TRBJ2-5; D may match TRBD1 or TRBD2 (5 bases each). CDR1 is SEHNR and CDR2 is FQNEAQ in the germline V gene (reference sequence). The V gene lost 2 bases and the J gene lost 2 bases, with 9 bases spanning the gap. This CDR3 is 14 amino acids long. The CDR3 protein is CASSLPGAQETQYF. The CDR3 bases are TGTGCCAGCAGCTTACCCGGGGCACAAGAGACCCAGTACTTC.

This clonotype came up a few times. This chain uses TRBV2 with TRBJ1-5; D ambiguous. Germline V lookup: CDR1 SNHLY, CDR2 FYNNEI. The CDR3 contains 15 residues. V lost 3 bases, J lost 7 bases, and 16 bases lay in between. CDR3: CASSDMWSGGQPQHF. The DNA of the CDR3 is TGTGCCAGCAGTGACATGTGGAGCGGCGGGCAGCCCCAGCATTTT.

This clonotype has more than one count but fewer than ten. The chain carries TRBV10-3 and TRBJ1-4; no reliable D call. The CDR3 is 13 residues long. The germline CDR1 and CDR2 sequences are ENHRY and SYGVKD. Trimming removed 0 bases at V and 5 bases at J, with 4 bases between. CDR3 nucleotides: TGTGCCATCAGTGAGTCACGCAATGAAAAACTGTTTTTT. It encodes CAISESRNEKLFF.

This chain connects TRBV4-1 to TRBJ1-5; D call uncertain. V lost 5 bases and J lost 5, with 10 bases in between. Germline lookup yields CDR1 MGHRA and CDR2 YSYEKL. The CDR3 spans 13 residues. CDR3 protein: CASSARSYQPQHF. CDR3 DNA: TGCGCCAGCAGCGCTCGCTCTTATCAGCCCCAGCATTTT.

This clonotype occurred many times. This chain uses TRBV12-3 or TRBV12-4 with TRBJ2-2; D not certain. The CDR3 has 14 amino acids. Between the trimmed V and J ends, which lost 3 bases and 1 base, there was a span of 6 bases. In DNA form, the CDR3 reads TGTGCCAGCAGTTTTGGTTTGAACACCGGGGAGCTGTTTTTT. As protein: CASSFGLNTGELFF.

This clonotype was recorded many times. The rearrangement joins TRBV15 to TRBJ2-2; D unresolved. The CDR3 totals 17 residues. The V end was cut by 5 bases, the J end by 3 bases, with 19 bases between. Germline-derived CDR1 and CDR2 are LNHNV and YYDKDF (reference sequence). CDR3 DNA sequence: TGTGCCACCAGCGAAGGACGCGCTGGCTGGGACACCGGGGAGCTGTTTTTT. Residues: CATSEGRAGWDTGELFF. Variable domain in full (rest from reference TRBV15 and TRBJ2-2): DAMVIQNPRYQVTQFGKPVTLSCSQTLNHNVMYWYQQKSSQAPKLLFHYYDKDFNNEADTPDNFQSRRPNTSFCFLDIRSPGLGDTAMYLCATSEGRAGWDTGELFFGEGSRLTVL.

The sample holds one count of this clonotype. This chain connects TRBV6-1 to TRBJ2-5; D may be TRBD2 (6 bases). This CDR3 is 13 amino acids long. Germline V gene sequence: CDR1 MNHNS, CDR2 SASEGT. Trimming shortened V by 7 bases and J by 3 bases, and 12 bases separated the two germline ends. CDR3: CASTTPGEETQYF. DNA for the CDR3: TGTGCCAGCACCACGCCGGGGGAAGAGACCCAGTACTTC.

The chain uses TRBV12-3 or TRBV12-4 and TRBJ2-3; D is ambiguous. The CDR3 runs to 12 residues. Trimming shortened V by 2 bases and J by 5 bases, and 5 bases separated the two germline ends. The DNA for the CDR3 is TGTGCCAGCAGTTTATCGATAGATACGCAGTATTTT. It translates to CASSLSIDTQYF.

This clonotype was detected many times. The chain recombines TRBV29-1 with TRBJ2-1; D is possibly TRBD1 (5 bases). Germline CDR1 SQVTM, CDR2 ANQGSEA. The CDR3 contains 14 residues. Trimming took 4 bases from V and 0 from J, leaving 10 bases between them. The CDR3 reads CSVGWQGSYNEQFF. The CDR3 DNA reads TGCAGCGTTGGGTGGCAGGGCTCCTACAATGAGCAGTTCTTC.

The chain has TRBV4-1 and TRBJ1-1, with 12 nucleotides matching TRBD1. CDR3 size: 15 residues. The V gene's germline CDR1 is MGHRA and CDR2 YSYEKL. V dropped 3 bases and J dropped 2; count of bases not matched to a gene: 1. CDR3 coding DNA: TGCGCCAGCAGCCAGGGACAGGGGGCCAACACTGAAGCTTTCTTT. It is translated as CASSQGQGANTEAFF.

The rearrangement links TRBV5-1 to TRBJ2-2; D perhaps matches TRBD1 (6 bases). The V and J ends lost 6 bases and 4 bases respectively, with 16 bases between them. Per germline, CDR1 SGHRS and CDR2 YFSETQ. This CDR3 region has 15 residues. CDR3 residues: CASTQGQSGTGELFF. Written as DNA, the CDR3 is TGCGCCAGCACCCAAGGACAGTCTGGCACCGGGGAGCTGTTTTTT.

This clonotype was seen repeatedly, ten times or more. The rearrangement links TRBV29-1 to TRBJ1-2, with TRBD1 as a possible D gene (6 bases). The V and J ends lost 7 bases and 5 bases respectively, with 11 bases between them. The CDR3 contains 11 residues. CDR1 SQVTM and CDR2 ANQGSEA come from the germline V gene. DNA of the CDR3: TGCAGCGCCAAGGGGGGATATGGCTACACCTTC. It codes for CSAKGGYGYTF. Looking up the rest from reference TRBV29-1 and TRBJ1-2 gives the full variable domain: SAVISQKPSRDICQRGTSLTIQCQVDSQVTMMFWYRQQPGQSLTLIATANQGSEATYESGFVIDKFPISRPNLTFSTLTVSNMSPEDSSIYLCSAKGGYGYTFGSGTRLTVV.

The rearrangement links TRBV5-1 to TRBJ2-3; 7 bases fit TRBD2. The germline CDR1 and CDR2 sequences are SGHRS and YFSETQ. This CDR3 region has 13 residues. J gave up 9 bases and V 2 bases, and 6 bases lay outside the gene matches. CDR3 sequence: CASSFAGVVTQYF. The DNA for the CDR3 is TGCGCCAGCAGCTTCGCGGGAGTAGTGACGCAGTATTTT.

CDR3 amino acids: CSAIPWLADPYEQYF. In DNA form, the CDR3 reads TGCAGTGCTATCCCCTGGTTAGCCGACCCCTACGAGCAGTACTTC. The chain employs TRBV20-1 and TRBJ2-7, with D unresolved. The CDR3 is 15 amino acids. Trimming took off 4 bases at V and 2 bases at J, with 18 bases between the two ends. CDR1 and CDR2 from the germline V gene are DFQATT and SNEGSKA (reference sequence).

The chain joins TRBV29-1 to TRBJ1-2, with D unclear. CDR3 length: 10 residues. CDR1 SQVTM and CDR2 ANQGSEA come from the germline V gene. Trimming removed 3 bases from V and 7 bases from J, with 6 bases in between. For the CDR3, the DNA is TGCAGCGTTGACAGCGGTGGCTACACCTTC. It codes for CSVDSGGYTF.

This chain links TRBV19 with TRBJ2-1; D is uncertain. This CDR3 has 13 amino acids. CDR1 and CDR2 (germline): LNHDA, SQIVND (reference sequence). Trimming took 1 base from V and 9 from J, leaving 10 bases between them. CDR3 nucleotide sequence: TGTGCCAGTAGTATAGCCGGAGATTCTGAGCAGTTCTTC. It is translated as CASSIAGDSEQFF.